This T cell receptor (beta chain) appears in the sequencing data of a study of blood T cell repertoires in COVID-19. Overall study context: From T cells, B-cell-depleted T cells, or PBMCs came the material, which was cDNA or gDNA.

Individuals aged about 18 to 90 years were recruited from some 26 US areas. The CDR3 is 16 residues long. Losses at the gene ends were 7 bases for V and 4 bases for J; bases not matched to a gene: 8. Germline V lookup: CDR1 MGHDK, CDR2 SYGVNS. Clones were sequenced by immunoSEQ multiplex PCR, and TCRdb holds only the in-frame ones, with some missing. This table has over 150,000 clones, less than 90% appearing once. The sample was PBMCs or T cells enriched from blood (not recorded which). This sequence originates from a woman aged 45-65 years who had recovered from COVID-19. The chain couples TRBV25-1 to TRBJ1-6, with 9 bases lining up with TRBD1. The CDR3: CASTTGGGGYNSPLHF. CDR3 in DNA: TGTGCCAGCACCACAGGGGGCGGGGGTTATAATTCACCCCTCCACTTT.